The source of this T cell receptor beta chain is a study of beta chain features in type 1 diabetes. Expressed TCRB transcripts were sequenced, since all the RNA that had been isolated was reverse transcribed. Assay: immunoSEQ multiplex PCR; the TCRdb copy retains only in-frame clones and omits some. The data contain around 250,000 clones, roughly an eighth of them singletons. With 4 bases clipped from V and 3 bases from J, the junction kept 9 bases outside the gene matches. The CDR3 length is 18 residues. The V gene's germline CDR1 is LGHNA and CDR2 YNFKEQ. General study findings and limits: The question of HLA type influencing TCRB rearrangement was one that remained unresolved here. PCR might preferentially amplify shorter templates, equally in patients and controls. There was a possibility that cDNA sequencing over-represented cells with high TCR expression. There was a moderate but significant shortening of TCRB CDR3s in all four CD4+ subsets of Type 1 diabetes patients.

As regards this clone: Antigen specificity is unknown.

Cells sorted by CD45RO/CCR7/CD25/CD127/CD95/CD27 comprised CD4+ naive, central memory, regulatory and stem cell-like memory cells. The TCR sequence derives from a man younger than 40 with type 1 diabetes. Material for sequencing was naive CD4+ T cells from blood. The chain couples TRBV4-2 to TRBJ1-4; TRBD1 matches 12 bases. The CDR3, as DNA: TGTGCCAGCAGCCCGGGGACAGGGGGCTTTGGGTCTAATGAAAAACTGTTTTTT. Translated: CASSPGTGGFGSNEKLFF.